The 14 T cell receptor beta chains presented below share a single source sample, sequenced in a study of regulatory T cells in long-lasting Graves disease. Time point defined: newly diagnosed GD, antithyroid drugs for less than 3 months. There was RNA extracted from PBMCs, and the TCR library was made from it. Arm-PCR of CDR3 regions with iRepertoire HTBI primers generated TCR beta libraries. TCRdb re-analysed the multiplex PCR reads in MiXCR, keeping a single row per CDR3 protein. The table lists 350,000 to 500,000 distinct CDR3 sequences, approximately 16% of them singletons. The data also belong to a second study, concerning T cells in Graves' hyperthyroidism and ophthalmopathy.

Sample: peripheral blood mononuclear cells (PBMCs), taken at new diagnosis, from a patient treated with antithyroid drugs. The receptors originated from a woman aged 25 to 39 with Graves disease.

This clonotype was found a few times. The chain links TRBV9 to TRBJ2-1; tentative D call: TRBD1 (6 bases). Per the germline V gene, CDR1 is SGDLS and CDR2 is YYNGEE. The CDR3 loop spans 12 amino acids. V shed 3 bases and J shed 9 bases, with 10 bases lying between them. CDR3 nucleotide sequence: TGTGCCAGCAGCGAGACAGGCGGTGAGCAGTTCTTC. This sequence encodes CASSETGGEQFF.

In this sample, this clonotype turned up many times. This chain links TRBV20-1 with TRBJ1-2; no firm D call. There are 10 residues in the CDR3. Germline V gene data show CDR1 as DFQATT and CDR2 as SNEGSKA (reference sequence). Trimming left V 2 bases short and J 6 bases short, with 4 bases between. CDR3: CSARRDGYTF. The CDR3 region has the DNA TGCAGTGCTAGAAGGGATGGCTACACCTTC.

This clonotype was seen many times. The chain links TRBV27 to TRBJ2-1; D gene uncertain. The CDR3 consists of 13 residues. The germline gives CDR1 MNHEY, CDR2 SMNVEV (reference sequence). Trimming pared 1 base from V and 7 bases from J, leaving 8 bases between. CDR3 coding DNA: TGTGCCAGCAGTTTATTTCAGCAAAATGAGCAGTTCTTC. Translating gives CASSLFQQNEQFF.

This clonotype was seen repeatedly, ten times or more. The chain combines TRBV28 with TRBJ2-7; a weak D match, TRBD1 (6 bases). Germline V gene lookup returns CDR1 MDHEN and CDR2 SYDVKM. Trimming shortened V by 5 bases and J by 6 bases, and 20 bases separated the two germline ends. CDR3 length equals 15 residues. CDR3 sequence reads: CASSERLGQIVEQYF. The CDR3 DNA follows: TGTGCCAGCAGTGAAAGACTTGGACAGATCGTCGAGCAGTACTTC.

This clonotype has more than one count but fewer than ten. The chain uses TRBV27 and TRBJ1-6, with D possibly being TRBD1 (6 bases). Germline-derived CDR1 and CDR2 are MNHEY and SMNVEV (reference sequence). The ends were cut back, 2 bases at V and 7 bases at J, with 12 bases in the middle. The CDR3 is 15 residues long. CDR3 DNA sequence: TGTGCCAGCAGTTTAAAGGGGGGGAAGAATTCACCCCTCCACTTT. This gives the protein CASSLKGGKNSPLHF.

The rearrangement uses TRBV19 and TRBJ1-2; 8 nucleotides line up with TRBD1. This CDR3 region has 15 residues. Germline V CDR1 and CDR2: LNHDA, SQIVND (reference sequence). Trimming at V came to 10 bases and at J to 4 bases, leaving 14 bases not matched to a gene. CDR3 amino acids: CATSGQERGAYGYTF. The DNA of the CDR3 is TGTGCCACCTCGGGACAGGAAAGAGGCGCCTATGGCTACACCTTC.

Of note for this clonotype: A single base is all that separates this from a far larger clone, so a read error is likely. The CDR3, as DNA: TGTGCCAGCAGCTTGACAGGTTGGAGCACTGAAGCTTTCTTT. Its protein is CASSLTGWSTEAFF. This chain uses TRBV7-3 with TRBJ1-1, with D possibly matching TRBD1 (6 bases). The CDR3 totals 14 residues. V was trimmed by 3 bases and J by 4 bases, leaving 12 bases between them. CDR1 is SGHTA, CDR2 FQGTGA, per germline.

Concerning this clonotype: Only one base separates this from a far larger clonotype, so it likely reflects a read error. The genes are TRBV11-1 and TRBJ2-5, with 7 bases matching TRBD1. V shed 8 bases, J shed 13 bases, and the junction held 19 bases outside the gene matches. The CDR3 totals 14 residues. Germline lookup yields CDR1 SGHAT and CDR2 FQDESV (reference sequence). Here the CDR3 reads CASVLGTDSYERYF. The CDR3 coding sequence is TGTGCCAGCGTCCTTGGGACAGATTCCTACGAGCGGTACTTC.

This clonotype was detected many times. The chain is built from TRBV20-1 and TRBJ1-2; D may be TRBD1 (6 bases). The V and J ends lost 2 bases and 4 bases respectively, with 20 bases between them. This CDR3 is built from 16 residues. Germline V gives CDR1 DFQATT, CDR2 SNEGSKA (reference sequence). The CDR3 DNA sequence: TGCAGTGCTAGATTACCCTCCGGGACAAACGCCTATGGCTACACCTTC. This gives the protein CSARLPSGTNAYGYTF.

This clonotype was detected ten times or more. The chain has TRBV7-6 and TRBJ2-5; perhaps D is TRBD1 or TRBD2 (5 bases each). CDR3 length: 16 amino acids. Germline CDR1 SGHVS, CDR2 FNYEAQ. Trimming stripped 5 bases from V and 0 bases from J, with 16 bases between. In nucleotides, the CDR3 is TGTGCCAGCAGCCCACCGGGACCACCGTACCAAGAGACCCAGTACTTC. Its protein is CASSPPGPPYQETQYF. The whole variable domain, filled in from reference TRBV7-6 and TRBJ2-5, reads GAGVSQSPRYKVTKRGQDVALRCDPISGHVSLYWYRQALGQGPEFLTYFNYEAQQDKSGLPNDRFSAERPEGSISTLTIQRTEQRDSAMYRCASSPPGPPYQETQYFGPGTRLLVL.

This clonotype was seen at least ten times. The chain has TRBV7-2 and TRBJ2-1; D remains unclear. This CDR3 region has 12 residues. Germline assignment: CDR1 SGHTA and CDR2 FQGNSA. V lost 3 bases and J 6 bases, leaving 6 bases between the germline ends. The chain's CDR3 is CASSFEGNEQFF. CDR3 sequence (DNA): TGTGCCAGCAGCTTCGAAGGCAATGAGCAGTTCTTC.

The V gene is TRBV13, the J gene TRBJ2-5, with TRBD1 matching over 7 bases. The CDR3 has 13 amino acids. J lost 3 bases, V lost 5 bases, and 3 bases had no gene match. The germline V gene encodes CDR1 PRHDT and CDR2 FYEKMQ (reference sequence). The CDR3 bases are TGTGCCAGCAGCCACACAGGGGAAGAGACCCAGTACTTC. This translates into CASSHTGEETQYF.

The rearrangement links TRBV3-1 to TRBJ1-4, with D unclear. The CDR3 length is 15 residues. V was cut by 4 bases and J by 0 bases, with 9 bases left in between. Germline V gives CDR1 LGHDT, CDR2 YNNKEL (reference sequence). CDR3 bases: TGTGCCAGCAGCCCGAGGGTCTCAACTAATGAAAAACTGTTTTTT. Amino acids: CASSPRVSTNEKLFF.

In its sample, this clonotype was seen many times. The chain combines TRBV5-4 with TRBJ2-5; D is possibly TRBD1 or TRBD2 (5 bases each). V lost 7 bases to trimming and J lost 5 bases, with 12 bases between them. Germline V CDR1 and CDR2: SGHNT, YYREEE (reference sequence). The CDR3 consists of 12 residues. CDR3 nucleotides: TGTGCCAGCGGGAGTGGGGGTGAGACCCAGTACTTC. Protein product: CASGSGGETQYF.